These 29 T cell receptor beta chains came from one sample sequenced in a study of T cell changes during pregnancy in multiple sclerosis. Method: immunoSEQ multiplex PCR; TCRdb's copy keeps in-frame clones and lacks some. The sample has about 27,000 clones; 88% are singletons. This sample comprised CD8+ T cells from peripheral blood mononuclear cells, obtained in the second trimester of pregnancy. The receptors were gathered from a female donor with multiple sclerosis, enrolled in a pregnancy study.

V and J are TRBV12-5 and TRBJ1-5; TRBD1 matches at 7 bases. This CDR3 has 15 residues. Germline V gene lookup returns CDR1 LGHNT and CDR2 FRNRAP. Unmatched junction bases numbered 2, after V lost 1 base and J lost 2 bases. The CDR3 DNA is TGTGCTAGTGGTTTGGAGGGGGCGGGCAATCAGCCCCAGCATTTT. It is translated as CASGLEGAGNQPQHF.

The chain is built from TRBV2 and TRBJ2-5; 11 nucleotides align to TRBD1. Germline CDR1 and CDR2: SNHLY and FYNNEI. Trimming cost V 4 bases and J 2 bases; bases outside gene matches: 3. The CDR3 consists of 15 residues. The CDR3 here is CASSGDRGSQETQYF. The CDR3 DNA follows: TGTGCCAGCAGTGGGGACAGGGGGTCTCAAGAGACCCAGTACTTC.

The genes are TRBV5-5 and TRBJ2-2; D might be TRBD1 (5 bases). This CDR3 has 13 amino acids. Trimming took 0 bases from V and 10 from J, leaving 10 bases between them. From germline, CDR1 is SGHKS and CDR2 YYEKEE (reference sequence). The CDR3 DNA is TGTGCCAGCAGCTTGGAACAGGACGAGGAGCTGTTTTTT. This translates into CASSLEQDEELFF.

CDR3 nucleotide sequence: TGCGCCAGCAGCTTGGGCTGGGGCCGGGACGAGCAGTACTTC. It specifies CASSLGWGRDEQYF. The J gene is TRBJ2-7, the V gene TRBV5-1, with TRBD1 as a possible D gene (5 bases). Germline values: CDR1 SGHRS, CDR2 YFSETQ. The CDR3 covers 14 residues. Trimming removed 0 bases at V and 5 bases at J, with 12 bases between.

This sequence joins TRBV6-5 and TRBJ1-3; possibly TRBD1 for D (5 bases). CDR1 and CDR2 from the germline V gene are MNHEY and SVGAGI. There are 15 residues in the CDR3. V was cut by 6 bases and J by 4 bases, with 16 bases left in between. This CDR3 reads CASSPWGNGGNTIYF. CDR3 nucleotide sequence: TGTGCCAGCAGCCCGTGGGGCAACGGGGGAAACACCATATATTTT.

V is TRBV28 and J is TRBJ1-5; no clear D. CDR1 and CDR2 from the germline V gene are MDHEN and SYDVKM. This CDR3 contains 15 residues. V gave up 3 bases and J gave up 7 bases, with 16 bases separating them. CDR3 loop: CASSFETEGDQPQHF. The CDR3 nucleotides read TGTGCCAGCAGTTTCGAGACGGAGGGCGACCAGCCCCAGCATTTT.

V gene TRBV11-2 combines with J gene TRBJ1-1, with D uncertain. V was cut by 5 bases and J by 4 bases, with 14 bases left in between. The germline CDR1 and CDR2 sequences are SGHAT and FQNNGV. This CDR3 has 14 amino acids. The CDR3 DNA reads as TGTGCCAGCAGCGCGGGATTACCGGCCACTGAAGCTTTCTTT. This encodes CASSAGLPATEAFF.

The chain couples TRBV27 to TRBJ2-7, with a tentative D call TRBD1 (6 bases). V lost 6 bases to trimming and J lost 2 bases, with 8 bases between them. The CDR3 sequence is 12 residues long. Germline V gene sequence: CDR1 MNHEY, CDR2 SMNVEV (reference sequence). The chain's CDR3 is CASSGTPYEQYF. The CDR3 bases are TGTGCCAGCAGCGGGACACCCTACGAGCAGTACTTC.

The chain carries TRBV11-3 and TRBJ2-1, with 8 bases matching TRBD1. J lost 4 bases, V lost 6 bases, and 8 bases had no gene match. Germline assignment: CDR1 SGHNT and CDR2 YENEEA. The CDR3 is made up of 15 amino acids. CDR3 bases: TGTGCCAGCAGTTCAACAGGGGGAATTTACAATGAGCAGTTCTTC. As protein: CASSSTGGIYNEQFF.

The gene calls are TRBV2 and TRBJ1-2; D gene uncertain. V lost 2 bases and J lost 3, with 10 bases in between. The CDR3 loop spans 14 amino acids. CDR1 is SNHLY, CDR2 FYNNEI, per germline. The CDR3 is CASSETPDYYGYTF. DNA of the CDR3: TGTGCCAGCAGTGAAACACCCGACTACTATGGCTACACCTTC.

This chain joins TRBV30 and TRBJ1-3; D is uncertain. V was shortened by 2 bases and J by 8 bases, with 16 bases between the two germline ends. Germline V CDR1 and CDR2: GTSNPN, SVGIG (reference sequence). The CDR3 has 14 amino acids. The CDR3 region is CAWSSGLAVDTIYF. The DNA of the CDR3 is TGTGCCTGGAGTTCCGGCCTCGCGGTCGACACCATATATTTT.

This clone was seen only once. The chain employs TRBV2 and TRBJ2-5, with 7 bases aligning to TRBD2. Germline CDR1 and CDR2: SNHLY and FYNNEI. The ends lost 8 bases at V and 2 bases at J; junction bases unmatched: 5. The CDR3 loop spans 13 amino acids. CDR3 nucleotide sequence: TGTGCCAGCGGTGGGACTACTCAAGAGACCCAGTACTTC. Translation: CASGGTTQETQYF.

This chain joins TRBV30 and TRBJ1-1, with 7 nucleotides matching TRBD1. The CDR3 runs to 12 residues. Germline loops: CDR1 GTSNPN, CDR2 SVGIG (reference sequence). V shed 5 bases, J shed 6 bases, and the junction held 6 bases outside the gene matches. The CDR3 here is CAWAGGASEAFF. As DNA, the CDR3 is TGTGCCTGGGCAGGGGGAGCCTCTGAAGCTTTCTTT.

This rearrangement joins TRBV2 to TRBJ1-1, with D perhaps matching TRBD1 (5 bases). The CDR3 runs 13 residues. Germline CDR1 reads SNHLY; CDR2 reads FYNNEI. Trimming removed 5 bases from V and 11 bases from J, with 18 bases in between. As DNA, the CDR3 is TGTGCCAGCAGTTTGGACGGGGGGGTGAACGCTTTCTTT. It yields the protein CASSLDGGVNAFF.

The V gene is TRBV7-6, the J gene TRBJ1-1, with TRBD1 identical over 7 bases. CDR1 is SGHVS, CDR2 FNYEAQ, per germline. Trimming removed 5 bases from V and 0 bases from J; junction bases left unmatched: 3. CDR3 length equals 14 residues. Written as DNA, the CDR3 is TGTGCCAGCAGCGCGACAGGGCTGAACACTGAAGCTTTCTTT. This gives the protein CASSATGLNTEAFF. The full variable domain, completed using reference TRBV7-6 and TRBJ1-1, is GAGVSQSPRYKVTKRGQDVALRCDPISGHVSLYWYRQALGQGPEFLTYFNYEAQQDKSGLPNDRFSAERPEGSISTLTIQRTEQRDSAMYRCASSATGLNTEAFFGQGTRLTVV.

This chain's CDR3 is CASSSRPSSTDTQYF. In DNA, the CDR3 is TGTGCCAGCAGCTCGCGTCCTTCTAGCACAGATACGCAGTATTTT. The genes are TRBV7-8 and TRBJ2-3; D is unclear. Between the trimmed V and J ends, which lost 4 bases and 0 bases, there was a span of 11 bases. The CDR3 is 15 residues long. Looked up from germline, CDR1 is SGHVS and CDR2 is FQNEAQ.

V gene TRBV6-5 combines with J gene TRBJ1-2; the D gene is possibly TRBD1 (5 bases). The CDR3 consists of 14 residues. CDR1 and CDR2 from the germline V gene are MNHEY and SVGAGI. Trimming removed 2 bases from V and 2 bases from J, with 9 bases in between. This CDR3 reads CASSYGGENYGYTF. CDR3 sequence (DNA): TGTGCCAGCAGTTACGGGGGGGAAAACTATGGCTACACCTTC.

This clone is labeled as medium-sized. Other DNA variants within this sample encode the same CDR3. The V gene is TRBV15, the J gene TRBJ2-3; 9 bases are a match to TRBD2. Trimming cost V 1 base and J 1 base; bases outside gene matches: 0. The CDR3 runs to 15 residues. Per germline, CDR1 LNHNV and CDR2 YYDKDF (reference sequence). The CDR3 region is CATSRVAGGTDTQYF. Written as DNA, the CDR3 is TGTGCCACCAGCAGAGTAGCGGGGGGCACAGATACGCAGTATTTT. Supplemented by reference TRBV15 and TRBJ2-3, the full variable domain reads DAMVIQNPRYQVTQFGKPVTLSCSQTLNHNVMYWYQQKSSQAPKLLFHYYDKDFNNEADTPDNFQSRRPNTSFCFLDIRSPGLGDTAMYLCATSRVAGGTDTQYFGPGTRLTVL.

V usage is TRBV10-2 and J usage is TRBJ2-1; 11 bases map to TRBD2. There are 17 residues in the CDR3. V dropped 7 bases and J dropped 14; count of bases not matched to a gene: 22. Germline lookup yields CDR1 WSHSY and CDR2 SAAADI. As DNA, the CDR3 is TGCGCCAGCATCGGGTACCCTCACCTACTAGCGGGGGTCGCGAAGTTCTTC. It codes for CASIGYPHLLAGVAKFF.

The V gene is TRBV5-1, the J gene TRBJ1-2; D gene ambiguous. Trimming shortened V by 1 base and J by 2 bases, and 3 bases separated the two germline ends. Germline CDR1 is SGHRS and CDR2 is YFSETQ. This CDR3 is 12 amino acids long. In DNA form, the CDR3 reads TGCGCCAGCAGCTTGTCGAACTATGGCTACACCTTC. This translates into CASSLSNYGYTF.

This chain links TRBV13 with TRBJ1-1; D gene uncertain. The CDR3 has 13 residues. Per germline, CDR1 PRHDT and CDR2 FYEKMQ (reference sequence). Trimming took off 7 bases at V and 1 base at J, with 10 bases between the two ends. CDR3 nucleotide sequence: TGTGCCAGCACCTCACGGTGGAACACTGAAGCTTTCTTT. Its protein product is CASTSRWNTEAFF. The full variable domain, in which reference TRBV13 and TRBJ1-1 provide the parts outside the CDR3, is AAGVIQSPRHLIKEKRETATLKCYPIPRHDTVYWYQQGPGQDPQFLISFYEKMQSDKGSIPDRFSAQQFSDYHSELNMSSLELGDSALYFCASTSRWNTEAFFGQGTRLTVV.

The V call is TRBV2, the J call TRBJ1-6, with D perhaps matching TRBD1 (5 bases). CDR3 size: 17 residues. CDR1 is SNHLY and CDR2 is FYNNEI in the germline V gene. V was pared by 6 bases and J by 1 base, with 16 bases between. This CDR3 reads CASSLTDFSSYNSPLHF. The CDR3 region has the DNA TGTGCCAGCAGCTTGACAGATTTCAGTTCCTATAATTCACCCCTCCACTTT.

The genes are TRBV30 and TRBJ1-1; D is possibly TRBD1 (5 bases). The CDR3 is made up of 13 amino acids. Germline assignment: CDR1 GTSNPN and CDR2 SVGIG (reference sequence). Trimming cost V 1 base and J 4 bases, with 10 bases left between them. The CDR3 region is CAWSEGWTTEAFF. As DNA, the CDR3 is TGTGCCTGGAGTGAGGGGTGGACCACTGAAGCTTTCTTT.

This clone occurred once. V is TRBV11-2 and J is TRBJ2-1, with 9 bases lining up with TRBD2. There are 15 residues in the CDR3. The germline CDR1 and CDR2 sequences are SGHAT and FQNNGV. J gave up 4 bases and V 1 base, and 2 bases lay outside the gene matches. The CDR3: CASSLGSGGYNEQFF. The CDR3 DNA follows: TGTGCCAGCAGCTTAGGTAGCGGGGGATACAATGAGCAGTTCTTC.

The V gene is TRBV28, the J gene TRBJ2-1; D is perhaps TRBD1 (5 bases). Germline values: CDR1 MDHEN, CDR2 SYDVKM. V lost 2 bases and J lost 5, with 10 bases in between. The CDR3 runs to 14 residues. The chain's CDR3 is CASSLKGMDNEQFF. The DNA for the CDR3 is TGTGCCAGCAGTTTAAAGGGGATGGACAATGAGCAGTTCTTC.

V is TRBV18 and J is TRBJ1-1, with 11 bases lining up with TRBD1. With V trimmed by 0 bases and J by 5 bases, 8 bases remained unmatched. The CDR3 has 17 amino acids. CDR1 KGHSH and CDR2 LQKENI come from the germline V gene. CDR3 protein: CASSPPRTGGAGTEAFF. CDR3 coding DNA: TGTGCCAGCTCACCACCCAGGACAGGGGGCGCCGGGACTGAAGCTTTCTTT.

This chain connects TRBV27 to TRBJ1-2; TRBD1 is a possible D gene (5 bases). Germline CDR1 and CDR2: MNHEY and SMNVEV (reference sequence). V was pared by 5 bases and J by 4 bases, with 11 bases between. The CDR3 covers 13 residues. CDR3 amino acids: CASSPGRGYGYTF. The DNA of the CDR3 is TGTGCCAGCAGTCCGGGGCGGGGCTATGGCTACACCTTC.

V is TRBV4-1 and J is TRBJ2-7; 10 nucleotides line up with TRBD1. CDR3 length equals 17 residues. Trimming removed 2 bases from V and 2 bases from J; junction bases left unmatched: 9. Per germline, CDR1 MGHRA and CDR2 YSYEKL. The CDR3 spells CASSQRTGTGVPYEQYF. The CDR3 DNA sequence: TGCGCCAGCAGCCAACGAACCGGGACAGGGGTTCCCTACGAGCAGTACTTC.

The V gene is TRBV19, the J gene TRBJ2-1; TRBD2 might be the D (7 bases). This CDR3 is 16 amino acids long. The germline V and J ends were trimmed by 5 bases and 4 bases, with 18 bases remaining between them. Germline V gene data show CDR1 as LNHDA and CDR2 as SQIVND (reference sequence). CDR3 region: CASSGWGGATYNEQFF. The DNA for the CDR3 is TGTGCCAGTAGTGGTTGGGGGGGGGCGACATACAATGAGCAGTTCTTC.